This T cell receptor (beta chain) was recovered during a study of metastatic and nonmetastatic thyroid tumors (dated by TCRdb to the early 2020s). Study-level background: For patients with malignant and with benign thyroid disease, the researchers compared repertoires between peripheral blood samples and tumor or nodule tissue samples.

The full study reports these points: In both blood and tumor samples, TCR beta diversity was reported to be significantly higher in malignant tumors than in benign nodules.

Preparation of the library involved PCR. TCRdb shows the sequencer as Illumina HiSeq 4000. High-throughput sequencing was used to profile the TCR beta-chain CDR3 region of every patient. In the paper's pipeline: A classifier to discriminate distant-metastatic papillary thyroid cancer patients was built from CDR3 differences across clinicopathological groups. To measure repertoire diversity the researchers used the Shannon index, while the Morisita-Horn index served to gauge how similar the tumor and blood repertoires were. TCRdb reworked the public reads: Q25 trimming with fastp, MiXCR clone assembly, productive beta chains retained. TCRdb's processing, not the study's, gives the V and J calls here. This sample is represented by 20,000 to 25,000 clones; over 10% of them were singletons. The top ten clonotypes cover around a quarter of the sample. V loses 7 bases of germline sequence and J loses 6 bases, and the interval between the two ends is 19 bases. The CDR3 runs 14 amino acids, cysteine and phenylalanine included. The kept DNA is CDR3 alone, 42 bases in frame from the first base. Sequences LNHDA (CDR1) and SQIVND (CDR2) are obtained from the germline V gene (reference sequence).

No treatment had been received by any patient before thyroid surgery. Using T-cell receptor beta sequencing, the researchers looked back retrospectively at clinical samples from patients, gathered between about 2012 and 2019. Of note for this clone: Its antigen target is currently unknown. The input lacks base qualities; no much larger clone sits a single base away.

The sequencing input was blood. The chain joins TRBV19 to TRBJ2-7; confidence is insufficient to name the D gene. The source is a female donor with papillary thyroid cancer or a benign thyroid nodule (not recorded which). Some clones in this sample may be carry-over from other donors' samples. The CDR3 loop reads CASTSRNGLSEQYF. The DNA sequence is TGTGCCAGTACCTCCCGGAATGGGTTAAGCGAGCAGTACTTC.